The T cell receptor (beta chain) described here comes from a study of T-cell memory formation after mild COVID-19. About the study: There were largely donor-specific TCR clusters.

TCRdb recomputed calls from the 5' RACE reads with MiXCR, one row per CDR3 protein. The sample holds under 200,000 distinct CDR3 sequences, 10% to 15% seen once. About this clonotype itself: Its cognate antigen is unknown.

Study results and caveats: Memory from before infection featured some responding clones, which suggests cross-reactive memory joined.

CDR1 and CDR2 from the germline V gene are KGHSH and LQKENI. Trimming removed 2 bases from V and 0 bases from J, with 5 bases in between. The CDR3 sequence is 13 residues long. The sequence was obtained from a man in his late teens or twenties who had mild COVID-19 (a few samples of this study predate the infection). Cell type and time point are not known. V gene TRBV18 combines with J gene TRBJ2-7; D remains ambiguous. Specimen: PBMCs or a T cell subset sorted from them (not recorded which). CDR3 amino acids: CASSPAPSYEQYF. In nucleotides, the CDR3 is TGTGCCAGCTCACCAGCACCCTCCTACGAGCAGTACTTC.